This is a list of T cell receptor beta chains from one sample in a study of blood T cells in healthy people across ages. TCRdb independently ran MiXCR on the 5' RACE reads; one entry per CDR3 protein. This sample has approximately 360,000 distinct CDR3 sequences, with 52% found just once. Input material: blood. The receptors stem from a man aged 55 to 69 in good health. Each CDR3 is given with its conserved first and last residue. The order of the fields is V gene, clone size, D gene, J gene, CDR3 DNA, CDR3 protein. D genes are given only for firm matches. Rows may omit the clone size; those that give it use once, few, many or a size class.

>TRBV11-3|-|TRBD2|TRBJ2-7
TGTGCCAGCAGCTTAGATCAAGCGGGGCTCTTCTCCTACGAGCAGTACTTC
CASSLDQAGLFSYEQYF
>TRBV28|-|-|TRBJ2-6
TGTGCCAGCAGTCCGGCCCTCGGCTCTGGGGCCAACGTCCTGACTTTC
CASSPALGSGANVLTF
>TRBV28|few|TRBD2|TRBJ2-1
TGTGCCAGCAGTCTCCCGGGAGGGCGGCTCTACAATGAGCAGTTCTTC
CASSLPGGRLYNEQFF
>TRBV20-1|few|-|TRBJ2-7
TGCAGTGCTAGAGGCAGCGGTAACTCCTACGAGCAGTACTTC
CSARGSGNSYEQYF
>TRBV5-1|-|TRBD2|TRBJ2-1
TGCGCCAGCAAAGGGCTAGCGGGCTCCTACGAGCAGTTCTTC
CASKGLAGSYEQFF
>TRBV5-1|many|-|TRBJ2-3
TGCGCCAGCAGCCCCCAGGGGTTCCGCACAGATACGCAGTATTTT
CASSPQGFRTDTQYF
>TRBV4-3|-|-|TRBJ2-7
TGCGCCAGCAGCCAAGATAGCAGGGTGGGTCTTTACGAGCAGTACTTC
CASSQDSRVGLYEQYF
>TRBV29-1|-|-|TRBJ2-1
TGCAGCGTTGAAGAGGCTGCCAATAAGCAGTTCTTC
CSVEEAANKQFF
>TRBV2|-|-|TRBJ2-5
TGTGCCAGCAGTGAGAAGGTGTGGGAGACCCAGTACTTC
CASSEKVWETQYF
>TRBV20-1|-|TRBD2|TRBJ2-4
TGCAGTGCGGGGGCGGGGGGAAGACTTTCGAACATTCAGTACTTC
CSAGAGGRLSNIQYF
>TRBV20-1|-|-|TRBJ2-3
TGCAGTGCTCGGGCCCAAACGGGCCGGGGCACAGATACGCAGTATTTT
CSARAQTGRGTDTQYF
>TRBV9|-|-|TRBJ2-5
TGTGCCAGCAGCGCCCTCCAAGAGACCCAGTACTTC
CASSALQETQYF
>TRBV18|-|-|TRBJ2-7
TGTGCCAGCTCACCTATCCGGGGTTCAGGTTCCCCCTACGAGCAGTACTTC
CASSPIRGSGSPYEQYF
>TRBV20-1|-|-|TRBJ1-5
TGCAGTGCTAGAGCGCCCTATAGCAATCAGCCCCAGCATTTT
CSARAPYSNQPQHF
>TRBV28|-|-|TRBJ2-7
TGTGCCAGCAGTCCAACTCACTTGACAGGCTACGAGCAGTACTTC
CASSPTHLTGYEQYF
>TRBV9|-|TRBD1|TRBJ2-6
TGTGCCAGCAGCGCCCAACCCCCAGGGGGCAGTGGGGCCAACGTCCTGACTTTC
CASSAQPPGGSGANVLTF
>TRBV5-1|-|TRBD1|TRBJ1-6
TGCGCCAGCAGCTTGGTAGGGACAGGAAATTCACCCCTCCACTTT
CASSLVGTGNSPLHF
>TRBV12-5|-|-|TRBJ2-7
TGTGCTAGTGGTATCCTCTACGGGACGTTCCTTTACGAGCAGTACTTC
CASGILYGTFLYEQYF
>TRBV5-1|-|-|TRBJ2-5
TGCGCCAGCAGCCAGACGGAGGGGGTTCAAGAGACCCAGTACTTC
CASSQTEGVQETQYF
>TRBV15|-|-|TRBJ2-6
TGTGCCACCAGCAGAGATCTGGGGGCTGGGGCCAACGTCCTGACTTTC
CATSRDLGAGANVLTF
>TRBV7-2|-|TRBD2|TRBJ2-1
TGTGCCAGCAGCTTAAAGCCGGGACTAGCGGGGGGATACGAGCAGTTCTTC
CASSLKPGLAGGYEQFF
>TRBV9|few|-|TRBJ2-1
TGTGCCAGCAGCGCCGCCGGGACCAACTACAATGAGCAGTTCTTC
CASSAAGTNYNEQFF
>TRBV7-9|many|TRBD1|TRBJ2-5
TGTGCCAGCAGCCTTTACAAGGGGACAGAGGAGACCCAGTACTTC
CASSLYKGTEETQYF
>TRBV11-1|-|-|TRBJ2-1
TGTGCCAGCAGCTTTCAAGCGTTCTCCTACAATGAGCAGTTCTTC
CASSFQAFSYNEQFF
>TRBV6-2/TRBV6-3|-|-|TRBJ2-1
TGTGCCAGCAGTCGAAATACGGGCGGTGAGCAGTTCTTC
CASSRNTGGEQFF
>TRBV7-8|-|TRBD2|TRBJ2-3
TGTGCCAGCAGCACTAGCGGGGGGGGCACAGATACGCAGTATTTT
CASSTSGGGTDTQYF
>TRBV4-3|-|-|TRBJ2-6
TGCGCCAGCAGCCAGGTTACAGGGACTGGGGCCAACGTCCTGACTTTC
CASSQVTGTGANVLTF
>TRBV12-3/TRBV12-4|many|-|TRBJ2-5
TGTGCCAGCAGCCCAGAAGAGACCCAGTACTTC
CASSPEETQYF
>TRBV6-1|-|TRBD2|TRBJ2-3
TGTGCCAGCAGCTTGATCGGGGGGAGCACAGGTACGCAGTATTTT
CASSLIGGSTGTQYF
>TRBV3-1|-|-|TRBJ1-2
TGTGCCAGCAGGCTGACGGCAAAACCCCTTCAAGGCTACACCTTC
CASRLTAKPLQGYTF
>TRBV6-2/TRBV6-3|-|-|TRBJ2-1
TGTGCCAGCAGTTACAGGCCTAGAGATGAGCAGTTCTTC
CASSYRPRDEQFF
>TRBV7-7|few|-|TRBJ2-5
TGTGCTAGCAGCCCCTCACGGGGAGAGACCCAGTACTTC
CASSPSRGETQYF
>TRBV14|-|TRBD2|TRBJ2-1
TGTGCCAGCAGCCGGAGACTAGCGGGGTGGGGGGATGAGCAGTTCTTC
CASSRRLAGWGDEQFF
>TRBV7-2|-|-|TRBJ2-7
TGTGCCAGCAGCCTACAGACTGGCGAGCAGTACTTC
CASSLQTGEQYF
>TRBV20-1|-|-|TRBJ2-1
TGCAGTGCTAGAGACGGCGGGATCCCCTACAATGAGCAGTTCTTC
CSARDGGIPYNEQFF
>TRBV29-1|few|-|TRBJ2-3
TGCAGCTATATCATATCAAGCACAGATACGCAGTATTTT
CSYIISSTDTQYF
>TRBV4-1|-|-|TRBJ2-4
TGCGCCAGCAGCCAAGATGTAGGGGAATTTTACTACGAGCGGTACTTC
CASSQDVGEFYYERYF
>TRBV12-3/TRBV12-4|few|-|TRBJ2-1
TGTGCCAGCACCAAACAGGAGGGGAAAAACAATGAGCAGTTCTTC
CASTKQEGKNNEQFF
>TRBV20-1|few|TRBD2|TRBJ2-1
TGCAGTGTGGCCCTCCTAGCGGGGCTATACAATGAGCAGTTCTTC
CSVALLAGLYNEQFF
>TRBV20-1|few|-|TRBJ2-5
TGCAGTGCTAGGTGGGGGGGCAGCCCAGAGACCCAGTACTTC
CSARWGGSPETQYF
>TRBV6-2/TRBV6-3|-|-|TRBJ2-4
TGTGCCACCTGTCTAGCGAATATAAACATTCAGTACTTC
CATCLANINIQYF
>TRBV5-5|-|TRBD1|TRBJ2-7
TGTGCCAGCAGCTTGTTGGGGGGACAGGGAACCTACGAGCAGTACTTC
CASSLLGGQGTYEQYF
>TRBV27|-|-|TRBJ2-6
TGTGCCAGCAGTTCTGCCAGGTCAATCTCTGGGGCCAACGTCCTGACTTTC
CASSSARSISGANVLTF
>TRBV7-6|many|-|TRBJ2-3
TGTGCCAGCAGCATGGGAGGTTCGGCTACGCAGTATTTT
CASSMGGSATQYF
>TRBV7-2|-|-|TRBJ1-1
TGTGCCAGCAGCTTATCTTACGGGCTGAACACTGAAGCTTTCTTT
CASSLSYGLNTEAFF
>TRBV29-1|-|-|TRBJ2-7
TGCAGCGTTGAACGGGCCAGCGACTACGAGCAGTACTTC
CSVERASDYEQYF
>TRBV7-2|-|TRBD1|TRBJ2-1
TGTGCCAGCAGCTGGGACAGGGGTTGCGAGCAGTTCTTC
CASSWDRGCEQFF
>TRBV6-5|few|TRBD1|TRBJ2-5
TGTGCCAGCAGTCTCACGGGACAGGGCAGGGAGACCCAGTACTTC
CASSLTGQGRETQYF
>TRBV29-1|-|TRBD2|TRBJ2-3
TGCAGCGTAAGGACTAGCGGGGGTCCCTCAGATACGCAGTATTTT
CSVRTSGGPSDTQYF
>TRBV20-1|-|-|TRBJ1-5
TGCAGTGCTAGAGATGAGACGTCGGGTCAGCCCCAGCATTTT
CSARDETSGQPQHF
>TRBV3-1|-|TRBD2|TRBJ2-2
TGTGCCAGCAGCCATGGCGGGGGGACCGGGGAGCTGTTTTTT
CASSHGGGTGELFF
>TRBV3-1|-|-|TRBJ2-4
TGTGCCAGCAGCCAAGACCGGGGGGCAAGGGTAGACATTCAGTACTTC
CASSQDRGARVDIQYF
>TRBV7-9|-|-|TRBJ2-7
TGTGCCAGCGGGATAGGAGCAAATAGCTCCTACGAGCAGTACTTC
CASGIGANSSYEQYF
>TRBV6-5|-|TRBD1|TRBJ2-7
TGTGCCAGCAGACTTTCTCCCGGGACAGGGGGCAACGAGCAGTACTTC
CASRLSPGTGGNEQYF
>TRBV12-3/TRBV12-4|-|-|TRBJ2-5
TGTGCCAGCAGTCCCCGACAGTACCAAGAGACCCAGTACTTC
CASSPRQYQETQYF
>TRBV7-2|few|TRBD1|TRBJ1-1
TGTGCCAGCAGCCCGGGACAGGGGGGCACTGAAGCTTTCTTT
CASSPGQGGTEAFF
>TRBV7-2|-|TRBD1|TRBJ2-3
TGTGCCAGCAGATATGACAGGGGCGCAGATACGCAGTATTTT
CASRYDRGADTQYF
>TRBV7-2|few|-|TRBJ2-3
TGTGCCAGCAGCTTAGATTTAGGCAGGGCCGGTGCTGGAGATACGCAGTATTTT
CASSLDLGRAGAGDTQYF
>TRBV20-1|many|TRBD2|TRBJ2-7
TGCAGTGCCCCCCCGGTTGGTAGCGGGAGGGATCACTCCTACGAGCAGTACTTC
CSAPPVGSGRDHSYEQYF
>TRBV5-1|few|TRBD2|TRBJ2-7
TGCGCCAGCAGCTCCGGACTAGCGGGAATCTCCTACGAGCAGTACTTC
CASSSGLAGISYEQYF